One sample yielded the 7 T cell receptor beta chains listed below, sequenced in a study of beta chain features in type 1 diabetes. TCRB transcripts that were expressed got sequenced, as all of the isolated RNA had been reverse transcribed. Measured with immunoSEQ multiplex PCR; TCRdb has only the in-frame clones, and not every one. The sample holds about 160,000 clones, 7.5% to 10% seen once. The sequenced sample was central memory CD4+ T cells from blood. The receptor set was obtained from a man between 18 and 29 years old in good health.

This clone was recorded a few times. The J gene is TRBJ2-5, the V gene TRBV7-3; D unclear. Trimming pared 5 bases from V and 4 bases from J, leaving 11 bases between. The CDR3 runs to 13 residues. CDR1 and CDR2 (germline): SGHTA, FQGTGA. CDR3 nucleotides: TGTGCCAGCAGCCTAAACCCCAGAGAGACCCAGTACTTC. It yields the protein CASSLNPRETQYF.

The V gene is TRBV5-1, the J gene TRBJ1-5; the D gene is possibly TRBD1 (5 bases). Germline CDR1 and CDR2: SGHRS and YFSETQ. V was trimmed by 4 bases and J by 7 bases, leaving 15 bases between them. The CDR3 is made up of 14 amino acids. CDR3 sequence (DNA): TGCGCCAGCAGCCCCGAAGGGGATCGGCAGCCCCAGCATTTT. Residues: CASSPEGDRQPQHF.

This clone appeared many times. The chain joins TRBV30 to TRBJ1-1, with D uncertain. Germline-derived CDR1 and CDR2 are GTSNPN and SVGIG (reference sequence). CDR3 size: 13 residues. V was pared by 3 bases and J by 1 base, with 9 bases between. In DNA, the CDR3 is TGTGCCTGGAGCAAGTGGCCGAACACTGAAGCTTTCTTT. It yields the protein CAWSKWPNTEAFF.

This clone was observed a handful of times. The rearrangement uses TRBV11-2 and TRBJ2-2, with D unclear. V shed 5 bases and J shed 8 bases, with 12 bases lying between them. CDR3 length equals 13 residues. Germline V gene sequence: CDR1 SGHAT, CDR2 FQNNGV. DNA of the CDR3: TGTGCCAGCAGCCCAGTTGTGCTGGGGGAGCTGTTTTTT. It encodes CASSPVVLGELFF.

This clone has a handful of counts. V and J are TRBV28 and TRBJ1-2, with 8 nucleotides matching TRBD1. The V and J ends lost 8 bases and 6 bases, in that order; junction bases with no gene match: 5. Germline lookup yields CDR1 MDHEN and CDR2 SYDVKM. The CDR3 loop spans 12 amino acids. CDR3 DNA sequence: TGTGCCAGCGGACAGGGAAGCCATGGCTACACCTTC. Amino acid sequence: CASGQGSHGYTF.

The chain carries TRBV7-8 and TRBJ2-7; a weak D match, TRBD1 (5 bases). This CDR3 is 14 amino acids long. V gave up 2 bases and J gave up 3 bases, with 11 bases separating them. Germline CDR1 SGHVS, CDR2 FQNEAQ. The chain's CDR3 is CASSLHMDNYEQYF. The CDR3 region has the DNA TGTGCCAGCAGCTTACACATGGACAACTACGAGCAGTACTTC.

The chain employs TRBV5-8 and TRBJ2-5; 7 positions match TRBD1. Germline values: CDR1 SGHTS, CDR2 YDEGEE. V was clipped by 4 bases and J by 5 bases; unmatched bases: 11. The CDR3 is 15 residues long. In nucleotides, the CDR3 is TGTGCCAGCAGCATCCGATACAGGGGAGCGGAGACCCAGTACTTC. Protein sequence: CASSIRYRGAETQYF.